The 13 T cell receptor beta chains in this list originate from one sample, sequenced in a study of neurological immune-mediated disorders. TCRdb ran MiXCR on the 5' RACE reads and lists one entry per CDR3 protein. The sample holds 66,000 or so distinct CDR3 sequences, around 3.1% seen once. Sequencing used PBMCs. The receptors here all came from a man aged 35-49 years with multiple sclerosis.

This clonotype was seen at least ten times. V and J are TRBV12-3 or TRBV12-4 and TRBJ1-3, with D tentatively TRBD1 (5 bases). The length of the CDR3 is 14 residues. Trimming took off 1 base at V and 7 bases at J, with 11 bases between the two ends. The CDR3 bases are TGTGCCAGCAGTTTAGTTCAGGGCAAGAACACCATATATTTT. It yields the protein CASSLVQGKNTIYF.

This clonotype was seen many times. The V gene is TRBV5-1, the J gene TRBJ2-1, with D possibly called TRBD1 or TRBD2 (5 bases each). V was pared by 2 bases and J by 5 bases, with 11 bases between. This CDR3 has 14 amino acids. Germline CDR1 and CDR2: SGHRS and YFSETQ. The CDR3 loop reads CASSFGARDNEQFF. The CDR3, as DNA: TGCGCCAGCAGCTTCGGGGCTCGGGACAATGAGCAGTTCTTC.

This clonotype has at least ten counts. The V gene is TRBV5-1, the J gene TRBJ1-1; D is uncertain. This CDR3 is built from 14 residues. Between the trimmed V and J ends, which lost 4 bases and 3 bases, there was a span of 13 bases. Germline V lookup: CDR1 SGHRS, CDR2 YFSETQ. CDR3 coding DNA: TGCGCCAGCAGCGGGAGGGTTGGGGACACTGAAGCTTTCTTT. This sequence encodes CASSGRVGDTEAFF.

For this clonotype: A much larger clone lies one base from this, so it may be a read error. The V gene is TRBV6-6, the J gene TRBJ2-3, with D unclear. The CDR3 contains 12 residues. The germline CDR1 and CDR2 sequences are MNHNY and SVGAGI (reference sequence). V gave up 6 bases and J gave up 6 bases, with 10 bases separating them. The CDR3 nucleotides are TGTGCCAGCAGCGTGATTACGGATACGCAGTATTTT. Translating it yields CASSVITDTQYF.

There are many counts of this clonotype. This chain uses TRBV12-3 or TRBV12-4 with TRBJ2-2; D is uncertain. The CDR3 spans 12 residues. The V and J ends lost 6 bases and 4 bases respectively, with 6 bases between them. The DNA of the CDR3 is TGTGCCAGCAGGAGGCTCACCGGGGAGCTGTTTTTT. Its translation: CASRRLTGELFF.

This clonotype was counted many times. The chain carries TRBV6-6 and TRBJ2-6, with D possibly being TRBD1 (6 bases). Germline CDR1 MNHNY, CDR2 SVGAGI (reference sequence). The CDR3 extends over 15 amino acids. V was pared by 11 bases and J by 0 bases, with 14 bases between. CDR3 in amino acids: CASKEGGSGANVLTF. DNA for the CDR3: TGTGCCTCAAAGGAAGGGGGCTCTGGGGCCAACGTCCTGACTTTC.

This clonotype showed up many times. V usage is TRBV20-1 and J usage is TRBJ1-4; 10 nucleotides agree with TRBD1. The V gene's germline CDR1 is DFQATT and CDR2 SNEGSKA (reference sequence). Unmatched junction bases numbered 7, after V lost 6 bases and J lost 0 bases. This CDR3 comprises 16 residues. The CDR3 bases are TGCAGTGCGCCCGGGACAGGGGCCCCAACTAATGAAAAACTGTTTTTT. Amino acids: CSAPGTGAPTNEKLFF.

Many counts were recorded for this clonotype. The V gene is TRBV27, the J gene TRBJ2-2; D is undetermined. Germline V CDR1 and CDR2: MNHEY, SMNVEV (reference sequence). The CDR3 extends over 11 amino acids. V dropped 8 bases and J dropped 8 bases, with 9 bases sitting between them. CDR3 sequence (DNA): TGTGCCAGCGGGCTTATGGGGGAGCTGTTTTTT. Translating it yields CASGLMGELFF.

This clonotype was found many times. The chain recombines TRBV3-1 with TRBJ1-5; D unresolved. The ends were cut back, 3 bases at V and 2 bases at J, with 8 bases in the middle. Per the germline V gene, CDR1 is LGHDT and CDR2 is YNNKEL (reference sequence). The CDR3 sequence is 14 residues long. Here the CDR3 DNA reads TGTGCCAGCAGCCAGTCTTTGGGCAATCAGCCCCAGCATTTT. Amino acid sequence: CASSQSLGNQPQHF.

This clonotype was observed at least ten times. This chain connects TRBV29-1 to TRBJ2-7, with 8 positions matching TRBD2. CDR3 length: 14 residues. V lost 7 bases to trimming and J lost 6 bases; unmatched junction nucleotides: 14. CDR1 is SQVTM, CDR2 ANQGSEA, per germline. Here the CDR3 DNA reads TGCAGCGCCGCCTCGTTAGGACTAGCTTCCGAGCAGTACTTC. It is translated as CSAASLGLASEQYF.

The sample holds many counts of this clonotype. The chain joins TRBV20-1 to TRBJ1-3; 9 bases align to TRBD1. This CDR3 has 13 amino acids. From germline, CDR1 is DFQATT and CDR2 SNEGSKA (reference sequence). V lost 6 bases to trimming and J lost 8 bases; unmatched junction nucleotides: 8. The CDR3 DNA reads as TGCAGTGCGGCCGGGACAGGGAGGGACACCATATATTTT. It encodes CSAAGTGRDTIYF.

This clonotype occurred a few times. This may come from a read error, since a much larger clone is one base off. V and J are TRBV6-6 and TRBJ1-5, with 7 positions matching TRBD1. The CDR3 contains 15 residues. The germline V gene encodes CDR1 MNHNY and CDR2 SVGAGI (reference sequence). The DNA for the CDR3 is TGTGCCAGCAGTTACTCACAGGGGAGCAATCAGCCCCAGAATTTT. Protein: CASSYSQGSNQPQNF.

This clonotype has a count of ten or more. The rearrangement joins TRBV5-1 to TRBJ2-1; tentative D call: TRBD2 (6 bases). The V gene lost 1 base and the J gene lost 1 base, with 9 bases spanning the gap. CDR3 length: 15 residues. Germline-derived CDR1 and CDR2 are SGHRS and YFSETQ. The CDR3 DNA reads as TGCGCCAGCAGCTTGACGGGGGAGTCCTACAATGAGCAGTTCTTC. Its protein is CASSLTGESYNEQFF. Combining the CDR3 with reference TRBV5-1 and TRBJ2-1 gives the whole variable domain KAGVTQTPRYLIKTRGQQVTLSCSPISGHRSVSWYQQTPGQGLQFLFEYFSETQRNKGNFPGRFSGRQFSNSRSEMNVSTLELGDSALYLCASSLTGESYNEQFFGPGTRLTVL.